The present T cell receptor (beta chain) was sequenced within a study of Ad26.COV2.S vaccination and SARS-CoV-2 variants. Study background: Intramuscular Ad26.COV2.S doses were given once or twice, 56 days apart.

Study-wide points: Vaccinees and placebo recipients showed similar non-spike TCR breadth. TCR breadth and depth estimates may have understated total T cell responses.

The sample's treatment: approximately 18 received Ad26.COV2.S at low or high dose, single or two shots; five or six received placebo; per-sample allocation not given. The investigators took samples on day 63 after the first vaccine or placebo injection. In the vaccine, an Ad26 vector expressed the SARS-CoV-2 spike of the Wuhan strain. To note about this clone: The antigen is undetermined.

The CDR3 is made up of 15 amino acids. CDR1 is SEHNR, CDR2 FQNEAQ, per germline (reference sequence). Trimming removed 3 bases at V and 4 bases at J, with 15 bases between. The repertoire was sequenced with immunoSEQ multiplex PCR; TCRdb's copy has only in-frame clones and lacks some. This table has approximately 300,000 clones, 85% to 90% appearing once. The sample was peripheral blood, taken in a trial of Ad26.COV2.S vaccine versus placebo. The source of this sequence is a person between 18 and 65 years old who received the Ad26.COV2.S COVID-19 vaccine or a placebo. The J gene is TRBJ2-5, the V gene TRBV7-9; a possible D gene is TRBD1 (6 bases). The CDR3 reads CASSFPQGKLETQYF. Here the CDR3 DNA reads TGTGCCAGCAGCTTTCCACAGGGAAAATTAGAGACCCAGTACTTC. The complete variable domain, with remaining parts taken from reference TRBV7-9 and TRBJ2-5, reads DTGVSQNPRHKITKRGQNVTFRCDPISEHNRLYWYRQTLGQGPEFLTYFQNEAQLEKSRLLSDRFSAERPKGSFSTLEIQRTEQGDSAMYLCASSFPQGKLETQYFGPGTRLLVL.